These T cell receptor beta chains were read from a single sample in a study of vaccination and CD4 T cells after COVID-19. TCRdb redid the calling of the PCR reads with MiXCR, one entry per CDR3 protein. The table lists some 15,000 distinct CDR3 sequences, about half of them singletons, with 15% to 20% in the top ten. These TCRs are of unknown antigen specificity. The sequencing here drew on CD4+ T cells from blood, cultured in vitro, taken before SARS-CoV-2 vaccination. Every receptor here comes from a human donor who had recovered from COVID-19. The CDR3 runs from the conserved cysteine through the conserved F or W. Fields, in order: V gene, J gene, clone size, CDR3 protein. The size entry is marked missing in some rows and otherwise reads once, few, many or a size class.

V gene: TRBV20-1; J gene: TRBJ1-2; clone size: NA; CDR3 protein: CSARDRGTGGYTF
V gene: TRBV20-1; J gene: TRBJ1-1; clone size: NA; CDR3 protein: CSARESQGARTEAFF
V gene: TRBV18; J gene: TRBJ2-7; clone size: NA; CDR3 protein: CASSPGLAEYEQYF
V gene: TRBV6-5; J gene: TRBJ1-4; clone size: few; CDR3 protein: CASSYSVGEKLFF
V gene: TRBV6-1; J gene: TRBJ2-7; clone size: NA; CDR3 protein: CASNLLGEQYF
V gene: TRBV28; J gene: TRBJ1-2; clone size: NA; CDR3 protein: CASSGANYGYTF
V gene: TRBV27; J gene: TRBJ1-5; clone size: NA; CDR3 protein: CASSITRQNQPQHF
V gene: TRBV29-1; J gene: TRBJ2-7; clone size: few; CDR3 protein: CSVAGTSGAPSYEQYF
V gene: TRBV28; J gene: TRBJ1-2; clone size: NA; CDR3 protein: CASSQPGQRVATF
V gene: TRBV4-3; J gene: TRBJ1-2; clone size: few; CDR3 protein: CASSQGYSVMNYTF
V gene: TRBV9; J gene: TRBJ1-2; clone size: NA; CDR3 protein: CASSGQGGSNYGYTF
V gene: TRBV11-2; J gene: TRBJ2-5; clone size: NA; CDR3 protein: CASSLAKQETQYF
V gene: TRBV6-5; J gene: TRBJ2-5; clone size: NA; CDR3 protein: CASSYSWGSETQYF
V gene: TRBV14; J gene: TRBJ2-7; clone size: once; CDR3 protein: CASSQVLGYEQYF
V gene: TRBV5-1; J gene: TRBJ2-5; clone size: NA; CDR3 protein: CASSLGRQGALQETQYF
V gene: TRBV20-1; J gene: TRBJ2-5; clone size: NA; CDR3 protein: CSARDPTGAPEETQYF
V gene: TRBV6-2/TRBV6-3; J gene: TRBJ2-2; clone size: NA; CDR3 protein: CASSVTRELFF
V gene: TRBV12-3/TRBV12-4; J gene: TRBJ1-2; clone size: NA; CDR3 protein: CASSTSGRYYGYTF
V gene: TRBV19; J gene: TRBJ2-7; clone size: NA; CDR3 protein: CASSGGDRNYEQYF
V gene: TRBV5-6; J gene: TRBJ2-7; clone size: NA; CDR3 protein: CASSLVGYEQYF
V gene: TRBV6-2/TRBV6-3; J gene: TRBJ1-2; clone size: NA; CDR3 protein: CASSPGTAINYGYTF
V gene: TRBV20-1; J gene: TRBJ2-7; clone size: NA; CDR3 protein: CSAYQAGGPPYEQYF
V gene: TRBV5-1; J gene: TRBJ2-1; clone size: NA; CDR3 protein: CASSLAGLNEQFF
V gene: TRBV12-3/TRBV12-4; J gene: TRBJ2-1; clone size: NA; CDR3 protein: CASSIRGLGHEQFF
V gene: TRBV6-2/TRBV6-3; J gene: TRBJ2-3; clone size: NA; CDR3 protein: CASRNGGPSTDTQYF
V gene: TRBV7-9; J gene: TRBJ2-5; clone size: NA; CDR3 protein: CASSLLVYGTQYF
V gene: TRBV7-2; J gene: TRBJ2-7; clone size: NA; CDR3 protein: CASSLVETVLGEQYF
V gene: TRBV28; J gene: TRBJ2-3; clone size: once; CDR3 protein: CASTAPGLAADTQYF
V gene: TRBV18; J gene: TRBJ1-6; clone size: NA; CDR3 protein: CASSPGTEYSPLHF
V gene: TRBV19; J gene: TRBJ2-1; clone size: once; CDR3 protein: CASRPAGTGVDEQFF
V gene: TRBV6-2/TRBV6-3; J gene: TRBJ1-1; clone size: few; CDR3 protein: CASSQYTEAFF
V gene: TRBV20-1; J gene: TRBJ1-2; clone size: few; CDR3 protein: CSARDGGKGDDYGYTF
V gene: TRBV7-9; J gene: TRBJ1-4; clone size: NA; CDR3 protein: CASSLIRGEGEKLFF
V gene: TRBV6-2/TRBV6-3; J gene: TRBJ2-1; clone size: NA; CDR3 protein: CASSNYSPSSYNEQFF
V gene: TRBV6-1; J gene: TRBJ2-2; clone size: few; CDR3 protein: CASRRQRTGELFF
V gene: TRBV11-2; J gene: TRBJ1-2; clone size: NA; CDR3 protein: CASSLGAGGIYGYTF
V gene: TRBV28; J gene: TRBJ2-5; clone size: NA; CDR3 protein: CASSGGGTEETQYF
V gene: TRBV6-1; J gene: TRBJ2-6; clone size: NA; CDR3 protein: CASSPRESGANVLTF
V gene: TRBV18; J gene: TRBJ2-7; clone size: NA; CDR3 protein: CASSPTGNYEQYF
V gene: TRBV20-1; J gene: TRBJ2-7; clone size: NA; CDR3 protein: CSASSLAGEQYF
V gene: TRBV2; J gene: TRBJ2-5; clone size: NA; CDR3 protein: CASSESRSQETQYF
V gene: TRBV27; J gene: TRBJ2-6; clone size: NA; CDR3 protein: CASSLGGRSGANVLTF
V gene: TRBV28; J gene: TRBJ1-5; clone size: NA; CDR3 protein: CASSLWSDQHF
V gene: TRBV5-1; J gene: TRBJ1-1; clone size: NA; CDR3 protein: CASSLRSTGNTEAFF
V gene: TRBV2; J gene: TRBJ2-7; clone size: NA; CDR3 protein: CASRVAGGEQYF
V gene: TRBV2; J gene: TRBJ2-7; clone size: few; CDR3 protein: CASRQELGSYEQYF
V gene: TRBV6-1; J gene: TRBJ2-5; clone size: NA; CDR3 protein: CASSEQGDRVETQYF
V gene: TRBV19; J gene: TRBJ1-5; clone size: NA; CDR3 protein: CASSIGGSPSNQPQHF
V gene: TRBV20-1; J gene: TRBJ2-5; clone size: NA; CDR3 protein: CGARVSRLAGGLGGETQYF
V gene: TRBV18; J gene: TRBJ2-1; clone size: NA; CDR3 protein: CASSPQETSVTEQFF
V gene: TRBV30; J gene: TRBJ1-4; clone size: NA; CDR3 protein: CAWSGNEGEKLFF
V gene: TRBV7-2; J gene: TRBJ2-7; clone size: NA; CDR3 protein: CASSFVASGDEQYF
V gene: TRBV30; J gene: TRBJ2-5; clone size: NA; CDR3 protein: CAWRKVQGVETQYF
V gene: TRBV20-1; J gene: TRBJ2-2; clone size: NA; CDR3 protein: CSAIENGVGELFF
V gene: TRBV7-2; J gene: TRBJ2-5; clone size: few; CDR3 protein: CASSPGVEETQYF
V gene: TRBV2; J gene: TRBJ2-7; clone size: NA; CDR3 protein: CASSGSSGIYEQYF
V gene: TRBV12-3/TRBV12-4; J gene: TRBJ1-2; clone size: NA; CDR3 protein: CASSPMDTTKRGYTF
V gene: TRBV7-2; J gene: TRBJ2-3; clone size: NA; CDR3 protein: CASSSWTSGTDTQYF
V gene: TRBV30; J gene: TRBJ1-2; clone size: NA; CDR3 protein: CAWTYAAGWCNF
V gene: TRBV7-8; J gene: TRBJ2-1; clone size: NA; CDR3 protein: CASSVDTSDEQFF